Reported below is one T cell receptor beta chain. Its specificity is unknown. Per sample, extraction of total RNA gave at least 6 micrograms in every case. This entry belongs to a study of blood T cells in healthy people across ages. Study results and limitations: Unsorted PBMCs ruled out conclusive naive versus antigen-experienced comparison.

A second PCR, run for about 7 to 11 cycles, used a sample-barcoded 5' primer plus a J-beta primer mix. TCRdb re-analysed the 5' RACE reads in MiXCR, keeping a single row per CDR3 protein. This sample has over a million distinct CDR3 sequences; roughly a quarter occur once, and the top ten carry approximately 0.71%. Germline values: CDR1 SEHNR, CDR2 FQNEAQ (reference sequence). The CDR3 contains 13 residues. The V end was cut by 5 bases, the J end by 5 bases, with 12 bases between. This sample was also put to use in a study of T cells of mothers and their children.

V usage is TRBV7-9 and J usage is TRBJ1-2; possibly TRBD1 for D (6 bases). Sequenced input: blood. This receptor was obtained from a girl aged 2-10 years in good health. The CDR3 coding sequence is TGTGCCAGCAGCCCGGGGGCGAGGTATGGCTACACCTTC. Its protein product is CASSPGARYGYTF.